Sequencing of this TCR beta chain was carried out in a study of CD8 T cells in Susac syndrome. Study in general: Susac syndrome patients were untreated, on corticosteroids with some adding intravenous immunoglobulin, or on intravenous immunoglobulin only.

Germline-derived CDR1 and CDR2 are MNHEY and SVGEGT. This CDR3 is built from 14 residues. V was pared by 5 bases and J by 1 base, with 11 bases between. RNA was extracted with the RNeasy kit, and a quantity of about 0.45 to 1 ug was reverse transcribed using random hexamers. TCRdb reprocessed the immunoSEQ multiplex PCR reads with MiXCR, giving one entry per CDR3 protein. The table shows about 130,000 distinct CDR3 sequences, with approximately 96% occurring only once. Study results and caveats: Susac-specific public clones numbered approximately 15 in total CD8+ repertoires (and about 5 in CD8+ TEMRA repertoires).

This clonotype was picked up one time. Its specificity is unknown. Peripheral blood CD8+ and CD4+ T cells were profiled by TCR beta sequencing. The sample consisted of CD8+ T cells from PBMCs. This TCR came from a human donor with Susac syndrome. This chain uses TRBV6-2 or TRBV6-3 with TRBJ1-2; D may be TRBD1 (6 bases). CDR3: CASSPTGINYGYTF. The CDR3 DNA follows: TGTGCCAGCAGTCCTACAGGGATTAACTATGGCTACACCTTC.